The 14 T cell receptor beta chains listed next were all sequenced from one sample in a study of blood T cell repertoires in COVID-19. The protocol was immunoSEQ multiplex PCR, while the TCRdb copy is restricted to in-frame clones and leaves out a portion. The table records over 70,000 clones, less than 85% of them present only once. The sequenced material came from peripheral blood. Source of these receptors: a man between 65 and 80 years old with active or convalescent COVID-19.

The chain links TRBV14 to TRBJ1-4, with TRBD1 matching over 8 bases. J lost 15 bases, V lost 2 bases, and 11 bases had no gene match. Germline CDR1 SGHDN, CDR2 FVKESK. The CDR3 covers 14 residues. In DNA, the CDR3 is TGTGCCAGCAGCCAATCGGGACAGGATATTTCCTTGTTTTTT. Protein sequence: CASSQSGQDISLFF.

In DNA, the CDR3 is TGCGCCAGCAGCCCGTATAGCGGGGGGTTACAAGAGACCCAGTACTTC. Translated, it gives CASSPYSGGLQETQYF. The chain combines TRBV5-1 with TRBJ2-5; 10 bases fit TRBD2. The CDR3 is 16 amino acids. After removal of 4 bases from V and 2 bases from J, the junction contained 8 bases not matched to a gene. Germline CDR1 reads SGHRS; CDR2 reads YFSETQ.

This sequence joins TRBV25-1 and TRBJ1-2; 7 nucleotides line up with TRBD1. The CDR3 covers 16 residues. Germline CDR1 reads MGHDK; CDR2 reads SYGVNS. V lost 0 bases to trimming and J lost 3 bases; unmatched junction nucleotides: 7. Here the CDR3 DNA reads TGTGCCAGCAGTGAATACCGCACAGGGGATGACTATGGCTACACCTTC. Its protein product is CASSEYRTGDDYGYTF.

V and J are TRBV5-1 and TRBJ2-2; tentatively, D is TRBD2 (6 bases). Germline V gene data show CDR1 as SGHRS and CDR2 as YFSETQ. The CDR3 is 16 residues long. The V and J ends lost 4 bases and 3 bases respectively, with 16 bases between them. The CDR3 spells CASSPDGRHYTGELFF. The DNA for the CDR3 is TGCGCCAGCAGCCCTGACGGGAGACACTACACCGGGGAGCTGTTTTTT. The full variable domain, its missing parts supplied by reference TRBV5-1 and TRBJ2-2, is KAGVTQTPRYLIKTRGQQVTLSCSPISGHRSVSWYQQTPGQGLQFLFEYFSETQRNKGNFPGRFSGRQFSNSRSEMNVSTLELGDSALYLCASSPDGRHYTGELFFGEGSRLTVL.

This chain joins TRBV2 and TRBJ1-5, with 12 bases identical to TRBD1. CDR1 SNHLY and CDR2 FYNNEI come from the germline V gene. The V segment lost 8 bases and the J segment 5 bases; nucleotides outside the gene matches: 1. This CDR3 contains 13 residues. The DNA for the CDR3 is TGTGCCAGCCGGGACAGGGGGCATCAGCCCCAGCATTTT. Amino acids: CASRDRGHQPQHF.

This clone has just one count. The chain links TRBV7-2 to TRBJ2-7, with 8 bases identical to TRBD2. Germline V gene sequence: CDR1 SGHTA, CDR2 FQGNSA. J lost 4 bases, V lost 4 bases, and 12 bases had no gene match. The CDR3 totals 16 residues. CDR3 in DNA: TGTGCCAGCAGCTCTAGCGGCGCCGGGAGGGTTTACGAGCAGTACTTC. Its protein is CASSSSGAGRVYEQYF.

CDR3 sequence (DNA): TGTGCCAGCACATCGACAGGATCCTACGAGCAGTACTTC. Its translation is CASTSTGSYEQYF. This chain connects TRBV7-9 to TRBJ2-7; D is perhaps TRBD1 (6 bases). The CDR3 extends over 13 amino acids. Trimming removed 7 bases from V and 1 base from J, with 11 bases in between. The germline V gene has CDR1 SEHNR and CDR2 FQNEAQ (reference sequence).

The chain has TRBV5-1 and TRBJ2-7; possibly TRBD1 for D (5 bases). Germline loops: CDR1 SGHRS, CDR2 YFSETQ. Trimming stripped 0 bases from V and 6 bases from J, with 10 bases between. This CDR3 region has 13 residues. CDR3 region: CASSLGAGREQYF. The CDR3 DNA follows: TGCGCCAGCAGCTTGGGGGCAGGGCGCGAGCAGTACTTC.

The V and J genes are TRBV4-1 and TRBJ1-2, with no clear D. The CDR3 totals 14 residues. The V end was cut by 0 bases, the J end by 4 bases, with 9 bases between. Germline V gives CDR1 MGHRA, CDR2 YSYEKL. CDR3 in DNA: TGCGCCAGCAGCCAAGAAAGTCTACCCTATGGCTACACCTTC. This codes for CASSQESLPYGYTF.

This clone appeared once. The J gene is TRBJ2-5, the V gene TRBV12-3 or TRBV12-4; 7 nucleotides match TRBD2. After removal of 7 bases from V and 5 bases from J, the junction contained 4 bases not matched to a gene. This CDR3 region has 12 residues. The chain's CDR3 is CASKAGDETQYF. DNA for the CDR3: TGTGCCAGCAAGGCGGGGGATGAGACCCAGTACTTC.

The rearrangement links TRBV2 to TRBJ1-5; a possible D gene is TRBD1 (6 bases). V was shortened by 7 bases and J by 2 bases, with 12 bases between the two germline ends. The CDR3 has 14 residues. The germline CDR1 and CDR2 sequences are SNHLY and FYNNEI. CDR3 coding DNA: TGTGCCAGCAATGCAGGGGTGGGCAATCAGCCCCAGCATTTT. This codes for CASNAGVGNQPQHF.

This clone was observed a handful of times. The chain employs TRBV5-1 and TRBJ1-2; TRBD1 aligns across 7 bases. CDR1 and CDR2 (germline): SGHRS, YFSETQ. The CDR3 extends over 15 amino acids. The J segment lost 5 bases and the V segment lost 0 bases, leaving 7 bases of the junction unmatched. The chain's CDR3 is CASSLGGEGAYGYTF. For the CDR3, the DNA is TGCGCCAGCAGCTTGGGCGGAGAGGGGGCTTATGGCTACACCTTC.

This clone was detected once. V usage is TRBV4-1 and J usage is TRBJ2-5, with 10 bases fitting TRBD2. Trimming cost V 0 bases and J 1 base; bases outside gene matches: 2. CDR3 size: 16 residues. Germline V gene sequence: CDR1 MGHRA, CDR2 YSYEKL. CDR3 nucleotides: TGCGCCAGCAGCCAAGAGGGGACTAGCGTCCAAGAGACCCAGTACTTC. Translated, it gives CASSQEGTSVQETQYF.

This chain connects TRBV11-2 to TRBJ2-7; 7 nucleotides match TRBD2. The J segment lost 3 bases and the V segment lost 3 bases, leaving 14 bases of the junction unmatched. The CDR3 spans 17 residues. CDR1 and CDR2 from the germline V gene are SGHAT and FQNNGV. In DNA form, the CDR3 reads TGTGCCAGCAGCTTGGTGTTTGGGGGGGAAATACGCTACGAGCAGTACTTC. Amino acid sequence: CASSLVFGGEIRYEQYF.